This TCR beta chain originates from a study of T cells after yellow fever vaccination. Study-wide results and limits: In post-booster samples, most primary-vaccination clones reappeared (approximately 96% CD4, nearly 90% CD8). The secondary response was weaker but peaked faster, day 5 versus 15. Clonotypes found in both CD4 and CD8 compartments made up a small share.

The authors made TCR cDNA by 5'RACE template switching, adding a universal primer site and UMIs. TCRdb recomputed calls from the 5' RACE reads with MiXCR, one row per CDR3 protein. The sample lists 140,000 to 150,000 distinct CDR3 sequences, 6.6% seen once, with 0.5% to 0.65% in the top ten. This clonotype was seen many times. Its specificity is not known. V was shortened by 3 bases and J by 7 bases, with 15 bases between the two germline ends. Germline V gives CDR1 SGHVS, CDR2 FQNEAQ. The CDR3 is 14 amino acids. The material sequenced was CD4+ T cells sorted from PBMCs, taken 10 days after the yellow fever booster vaccination. The rearrangement uses TRBV7-8 and TRBJ2-5, with D unresolved. This TCR was recovered from a man aged 30 to 45 who received the YFV17D yellow fever vaccine. CDR3 coding DNA: TGTGCCAGCAGCTTGGACGCTGCGGCATTGACCCAGTACTTC. Encoded protein: CASSLDAAALTQYF. The whole variable domain, remainder taken from reference TRBV7-8 and TRBJ2-5, is GAGVSQSPRYKVAKRGQDVALRCDPISGHVSLFWYQQALGQGPEFLTYFQNEAQLDKSGLPSDRFFAERPEGSVSTLKIQRTQQEDSAVYLCASSLDAAALTQYFGPGTRLLVL.